A selection of T cell receptor beta chains follows, all from one sample in a study of response to subunit inactivated influenza vaccine. Via MiXCR, TCRdb re-called the RT-PCR reads, giving one row per CDR3 protein. The sample includes roughly 540,000 distinct CDR3 sequences, around 21% seen only once; the top ten take around 2.8%. These data were also reused for a study on T cells expressing NK-cell markers.

Here the sequenced sample was CD4+ T cells sorted from PBMCs, taken about 13 days after vaccination. The receptor source for this set is a man aged 50 to 59 who received an inactivated influenza vaccine. CDR3s leave out the opening cysteine and the closing phenylalanine or tryptophan.

v_gene: TRBV5-1; j_gene: TRBJ1-4; len: 12; CDR3aa: ASSLGITSEKLF
v_gene: TRBV20-1; j_gene: TRBJ1-2; len: 11; CDR3aa: SALRLNLNGYT
v_gene: TRBV3-1; j_gene: TRBJ1-1; len: 13; CDR3aa: ASSHRQSLNTEAF
v_gene: TRBV11-2; j_gene: TRBJ2-2; len: 14; CDR3aa: ASSLDLAGFSGELF
v_gene: TRBV5-5; j_gene: TRBJ2-5; len: 12; CDR3aa: ASSTGRGQETQY
v_gene: TRBV6-1; j_gene: TRBJ1-2; len: 12; CDR3aa: ASSEPGQNNGYT
v_gene: TRBV27; j_gene: TRBJ2-1; len: 12; CDR3aa: ASSHSGENNEQF
v_gene: TRBV11-2; j_gene: TRBJ2-3; len: 13; CDR3aa: ASSLQPRAPDTQY
v_gene: TRBV20-1; j_gene: TRBJ2-1; len: 15; CDR3aa: SARKASGRPSWNEQF
v_gene: TRBV5-4; j_gene: TRBJ1-2; len: 12; CDR3aa: ASSLDGTNYGYT
v_gene: TRBV6-1; j_gene: TRBJ2-5; len: 12; CDR3aa: ASSEGSLWETQY
v_gene: TRBV5-1; j_gene: TRBJ1-1; len: 12; CDR3aa: ASSGGQGGTEAF
v_gene: TRBV7-9; j_gene: TRBJ2-7; len: 10; CDR3aa: ASSSIRGEQY
v_gene: TRBV5-6; j_gene: TRBJ2-7; len: 11; CDR3aa: ASSLAGQPPKY
v_gene: TRBV20-1; j_gene: TRBJ2-1; len: 11; CDR3aa: SASGSYYNEQF
v_gene: TRBV12-3/TRBV12-4; j_gene: TRBJ1-2; len: 10; CDR3aa: ASSFGGYGYT
v_gene: TRBV6-2/TRBV6-3; j_gene: TRBJ2-7; len: 11; CDR3aa: ASMLTFYDEQY
v_gene: TRBV24-1; j_gene: TRBJ2-3; len: 14; CDR3aa: ATSDSGPGLLNTQY
v_gene: TRBV30; j_gene: TRBJ2-1; len: 13; CDR3aa: AWSVLAGGPYEQF
v_gene: TRBV12-3/TRBV12-4; j_gene: TRBJ2-1; len: 14; CDR3aa: ASSQREGYTGAEQF
v_gene: TRBV20-1; j_gene: TRBJ2-3; len: 8; CDR3aa: SAYTDTQY
v_gene: TRBV27; j_gene: TRBJ1-5; len: 13; CDR3aa: ASSLIGNSNQPQH
v_gene: TRBV3-1; j_gene: TRBJ1-1; len: 12; CDR3aa: ASSQDFPGSAAF
v_gene: TRBV3-1; j_gene: TRBJ2-2; len: 12; CDR3aa: ASCNELNTGELF
v_gene: TRBV12-3/TRBV12-4; j_gene: TRBJ2-5; len: 13; CDR3aa: ASSPFPGLRETQY
v_gene: TRBV6-5; j_gene: TRBJ1-1; len: 13; CDR3aa: ASSFTQGGDTEAF
v_gene: TRBV7-6; j_gene: TRBJ2-7; len: 14; CDR3aa: ASSLVLGLTSYEQY
v_gene: TRBV9; j_gene: TRBJ2-2; len: 13; CDR3aa: ASSVGRGRTGELF
v_gene: TRBV2; j_gene: TRBJ1-5; len: 13; CDR3aa: ASSNDRPSNQPQH
v_gene: TRBV5-1; j_gene: TRBJ2-6; len: 16; CDR3aa: ASRPRTGVSSGANVLT
v_gene: TRBV25-1; j_gene: TRBJ1-3; len: 8; CDR3aa: ASRPNAIY
v_gene: TRBV4-1; j_gene: TRBJ2-2; len: 12; CDR3aa: ASSQDYLPGELF
v_gene: TRBV12-3/TRBV12-4; j_gene: TRBJ2-7; len: 11; CDR3aa: ASSGLATYEQY
v_gene: TRBV6-6; j_gene: TRBJ1-6; len: 10; CDR3aa: ASSYSDSPLH
v_gene: TRBV20-1; j_gene: TRBJ1-1; len: 13; CDR3aa: SARPPRTAGTEAF
v_gene: TRBV6-6; j_gene: TRBJ2-7; len: 10; CDR3aa: ASSRNRVEQY
v_gene: TRBV4-3; j_gene: TRBJ2-2; len: 13; CDR3aa: ASSLLGQGRRELF
v_gene: TRBV7-2; j_gene: TRBJ2-3; len: 10; CDR3aa: ASSFPGDTQY
v_gene: TRBV20-1; j_gene: TRBJ2-5; len: 13; CDR3aa: SARRPTGMGETQY
v_gene: TRBV7-2; j_gene: TRBJ2-7; len: 15; CDR3aa: ASSPSPVGGHTYEQY
v_gene: TRBV7-2; j_gene: TRBJ2-5; len: 13; CDR3aa: ASSSPQGAAETQY
v_gene: TRBV20-1; j_gene: TRBJ1-6; len: 11; CDR3aa: SASTGYNSPLH
v_gene: TRBV6-2/TRBV6-3; j_gene: TRBJ2-7; len: 14; CDR3aa: ASSYDLRGDTYEQY
v_gene: TRBV20-1; j_gene: TRBJ1-2; len: 14; CDR3aa: SARETGTAPNYGYT
v_gene: TRBV20-1; j_gene: TRBJ2-5; len: 13; CDR3aa: SARCLAGNQETQY
v_gene: TRBV2; j_gene: TRBJ1-5; len: 13; CDR3aa: ASSEGRNSNQPQH
v_gene: TRBV11-2; j_gene: TRBJ2-7; len: 13; CDR3aa: ASSLLAQGPYEQY
v_gene: TRBV2; j_gene: TRBJ2-2; len: 11; CDR3aa: ASRRDNTGELF